This paragraph reports one T cell receptor (beta chain). As processed by the authors: Nucleated cell counts were estimated from reference gene primer amplification. The method was immunoSEQ multiplex PCR; TCRdb's version includes in-frame clones alone and lacks a portion of them. V, J and clone size reflect that table, while D and trimming were determined from the DNA. The repertoire consists of around 140,000 clones, with 85% to 90% occurring once and the leading ten covering approximately 4.3%. V lost 6 bases, J lost 6 bases, and 8 bases stayed unmatched. This CDR3 comprises 14 residues. Per the germline V gene, CDR1 is KGHSH and CDR2 is LQKENI. These data come from a study of blood T cell repertoires in COVID-19. Study background: COVID-19 samples from acute and convalescent phases originated in the United States, Italy and Spain.

The Seattle patients, enrolled during active infection, were followed longitudinally. This clonotype originated in a man aged 60 to 69 with COVID-19, enrolled during active disease. The gene calls are TRBV18 and TRBJ1-2, with TRBD1 identical over 9 bases. Sequenced material: peripheral blood. CDR3: CASSHRDRVDGYTF. In DNA, the CDR3 is TGTGCCAGCTCCCACCGGGACAGGGTCGATGGCTACACCTTC.